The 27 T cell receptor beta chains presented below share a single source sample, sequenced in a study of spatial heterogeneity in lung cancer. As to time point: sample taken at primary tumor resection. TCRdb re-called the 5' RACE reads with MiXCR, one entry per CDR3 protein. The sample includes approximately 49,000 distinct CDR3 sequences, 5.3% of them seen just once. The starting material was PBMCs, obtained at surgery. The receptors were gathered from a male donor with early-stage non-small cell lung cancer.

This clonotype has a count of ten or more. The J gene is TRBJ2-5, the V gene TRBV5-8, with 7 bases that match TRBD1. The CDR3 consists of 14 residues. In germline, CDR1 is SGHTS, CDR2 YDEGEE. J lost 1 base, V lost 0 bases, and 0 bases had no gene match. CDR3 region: CASSLGQGQETQYF. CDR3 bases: TGTGCCAGCAGCTTGGGACAGGGCCAAGAGACCCAGTACTTC.

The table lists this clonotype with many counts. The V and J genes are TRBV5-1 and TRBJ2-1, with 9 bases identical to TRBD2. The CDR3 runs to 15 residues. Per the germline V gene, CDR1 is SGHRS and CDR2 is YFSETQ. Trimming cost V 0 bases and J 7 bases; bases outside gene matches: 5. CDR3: CASSLVAGAVNEQFF. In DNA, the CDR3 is TGCGCCAGCAGCTTGGTAGCGGGAGCAGTTAATGAGCAGTTCTTC. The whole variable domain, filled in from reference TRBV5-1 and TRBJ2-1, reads KAGVTQTPRYLIKTRGQQVTLSCSPISGHRSVSWYQQTPGQGLQFLFEYFSETQRNKGNFPGRFSGRQFSNSRSEMNVSTLELGDSALYLCASSLVAGAVNEQFFGPGTRLTVL.

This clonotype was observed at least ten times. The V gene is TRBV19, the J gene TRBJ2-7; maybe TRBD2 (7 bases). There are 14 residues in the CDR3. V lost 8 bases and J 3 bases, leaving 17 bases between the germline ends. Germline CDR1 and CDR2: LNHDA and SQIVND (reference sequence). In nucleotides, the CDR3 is TGTGCCAGTGGGCTAGGAGCGGGACACTACGAGCAGTACTTC. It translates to CASGLGAGHYEQYF.

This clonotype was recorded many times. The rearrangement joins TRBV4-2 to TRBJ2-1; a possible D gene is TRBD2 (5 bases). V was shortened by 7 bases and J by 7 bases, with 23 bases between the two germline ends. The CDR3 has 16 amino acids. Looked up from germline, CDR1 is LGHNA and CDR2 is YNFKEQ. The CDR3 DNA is TGTGCCAGCACCCTCCTGGGAAGCGGATGGGGAAATGAGCAGTTCTTC. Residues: CASTLLGSGWGNEQFF.

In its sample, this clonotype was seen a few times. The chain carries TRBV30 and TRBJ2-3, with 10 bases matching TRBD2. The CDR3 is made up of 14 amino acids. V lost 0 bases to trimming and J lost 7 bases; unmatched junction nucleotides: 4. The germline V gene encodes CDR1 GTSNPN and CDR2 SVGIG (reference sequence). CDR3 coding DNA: TGTGCCTGGAGTGTCGGAGCGGGAGGGTATACGCAGTATTTT. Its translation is CAWSVGAGGYTQYF. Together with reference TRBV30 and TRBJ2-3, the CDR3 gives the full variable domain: SQTIHQWPATLVQPVGSPLSLECTVEGTSNPNLYWYRQAAGRGLQLLFYSVGIGQISSEVPQNLSASRPQDRQFILSSKKLLLSDSGFYLCAWSVGAGGYTQYFGPGTRLTVL.

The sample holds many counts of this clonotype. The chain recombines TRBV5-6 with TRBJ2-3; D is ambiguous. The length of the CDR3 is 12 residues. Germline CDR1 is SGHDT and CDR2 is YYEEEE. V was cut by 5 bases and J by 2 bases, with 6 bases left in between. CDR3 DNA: TGTGCCAGCAGTTCCAACACAGATACGCAGTATTTT. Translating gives CASSSNTDTQYF.

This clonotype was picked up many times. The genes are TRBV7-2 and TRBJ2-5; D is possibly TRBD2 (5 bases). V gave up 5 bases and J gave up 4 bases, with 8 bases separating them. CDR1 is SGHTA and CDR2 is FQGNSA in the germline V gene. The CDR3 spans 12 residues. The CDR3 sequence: CASSRTRETQYF. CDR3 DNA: TGTGCCAGCAGCCGCACTAGAGAGACCCAGTACTTC.

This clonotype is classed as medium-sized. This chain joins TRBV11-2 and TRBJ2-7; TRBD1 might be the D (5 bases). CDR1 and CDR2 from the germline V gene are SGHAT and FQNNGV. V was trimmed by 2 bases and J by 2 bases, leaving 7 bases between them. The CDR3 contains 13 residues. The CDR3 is CASSLQGPYEQYF. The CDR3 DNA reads TGTGCCAGCAGCTTACAGGGCCCCTACGAGCAGTACTTC.

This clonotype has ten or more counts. The chain's CDR3 is CASSRGGGPQETQYF. CDR3 in DNA: TGCGCCAGCAGCCGGGGAGGCGGGCCTCAAGAGACCCAGTACTTC. The rearrangement uses TRBV5-1 and TRBJ2-5, with a possible D match to TRBD2 (6 bases). Between the trimmed V and J ends, which lost 4 bases and 2 bases, there was a span of 15 bases. Germline CDR1 is SGHRS and CDR2 is YFSETQ. CDR3 length equals 15 residues.

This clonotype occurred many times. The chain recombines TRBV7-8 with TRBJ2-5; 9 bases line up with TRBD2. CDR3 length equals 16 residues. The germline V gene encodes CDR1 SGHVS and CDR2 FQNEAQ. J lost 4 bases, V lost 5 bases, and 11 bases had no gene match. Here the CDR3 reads CASSLLTSGVGETQYF. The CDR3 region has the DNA TGTGCCAGCAGCCTGCTGACTAGCGGCGTAGGAGAGACCCAGTACTTC.

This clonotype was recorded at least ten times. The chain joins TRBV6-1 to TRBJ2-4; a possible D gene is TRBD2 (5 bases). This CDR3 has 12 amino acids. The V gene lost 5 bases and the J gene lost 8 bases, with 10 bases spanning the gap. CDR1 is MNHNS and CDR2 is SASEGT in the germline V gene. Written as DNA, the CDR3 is TGTGCCAGCAGTTTCGAGAGGGACATTCAGTACTTC. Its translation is CASSFERDIQYF.

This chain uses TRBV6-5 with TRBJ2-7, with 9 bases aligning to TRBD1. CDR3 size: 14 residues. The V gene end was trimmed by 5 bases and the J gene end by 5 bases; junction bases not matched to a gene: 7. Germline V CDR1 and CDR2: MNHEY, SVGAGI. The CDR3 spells CASSQGTGYDEQYF. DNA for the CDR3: TGTGCCAGCAGTCAAGGGACAGGGTACGACGAGCAGTACTTC.

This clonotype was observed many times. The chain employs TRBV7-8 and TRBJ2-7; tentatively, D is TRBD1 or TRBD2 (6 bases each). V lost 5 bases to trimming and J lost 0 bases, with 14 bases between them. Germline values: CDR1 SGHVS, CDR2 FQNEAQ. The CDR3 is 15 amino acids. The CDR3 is CASSNRVGGSYEQYF. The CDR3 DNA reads TGTGCCAGCAGCAACAGGGTCGGGGGCTCCTACGAGCAGTACTTC.

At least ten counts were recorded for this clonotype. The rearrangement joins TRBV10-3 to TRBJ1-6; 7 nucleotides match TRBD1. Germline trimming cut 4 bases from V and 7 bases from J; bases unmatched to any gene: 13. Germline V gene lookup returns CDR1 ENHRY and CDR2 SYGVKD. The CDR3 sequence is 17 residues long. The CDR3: CAISVHVGGGQNSPLHF. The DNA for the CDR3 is TGTGCCATCAGTGTGCATGTAGGGGGCGGACAGAATTCACCCCTCCACTTT.

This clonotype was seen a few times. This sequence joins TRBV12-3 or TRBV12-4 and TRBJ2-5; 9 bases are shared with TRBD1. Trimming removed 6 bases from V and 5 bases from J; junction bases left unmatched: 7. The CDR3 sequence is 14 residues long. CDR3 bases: TGTGCCAGCAGCCAAGGACAGGGGAGGGAGACCCAGTACTTC. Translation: CASSQGQGRETQYF.

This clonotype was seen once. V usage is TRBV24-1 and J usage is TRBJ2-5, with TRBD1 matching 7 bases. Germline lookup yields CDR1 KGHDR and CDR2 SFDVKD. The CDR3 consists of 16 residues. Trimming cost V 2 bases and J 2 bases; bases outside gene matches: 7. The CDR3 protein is CATSDSLGTVQETQYF. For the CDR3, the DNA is TGTGCCACCAGTGATTCCCTCGGGACAGTTCAAGAGACCCAGTACTTC.

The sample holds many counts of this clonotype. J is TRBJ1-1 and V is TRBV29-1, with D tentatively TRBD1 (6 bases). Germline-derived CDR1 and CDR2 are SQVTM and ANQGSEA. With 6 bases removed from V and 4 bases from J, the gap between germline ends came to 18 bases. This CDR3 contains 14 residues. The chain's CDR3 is CSVAKTGLATEAFF. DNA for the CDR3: TGCAGCGTGGCTAAGACAGGACTAGCCACTGAAGCTTTCTTT.

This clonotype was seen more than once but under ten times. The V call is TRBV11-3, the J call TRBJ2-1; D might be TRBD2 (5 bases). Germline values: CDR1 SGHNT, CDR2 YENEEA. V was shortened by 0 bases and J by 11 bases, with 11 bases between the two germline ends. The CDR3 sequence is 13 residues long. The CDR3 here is CASSLDLGGQQFF. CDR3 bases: TGTGCCAGCAGCTTAGATCTGGGCGGGCAGCAGTTCTTC.

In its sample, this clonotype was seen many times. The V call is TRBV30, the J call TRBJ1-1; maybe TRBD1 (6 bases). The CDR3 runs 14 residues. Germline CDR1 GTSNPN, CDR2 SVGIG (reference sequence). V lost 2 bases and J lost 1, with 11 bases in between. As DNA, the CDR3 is TGTGCCTGGAGTACCCTGACAGGGAACACTGAAGCTTTCTTT. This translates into CAWSTLTGNTEAFF. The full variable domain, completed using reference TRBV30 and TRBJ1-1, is SQTIHQWPATLVQPVGSPLSLECTVEGTSNPNLYWYRQAAGRGLQLLFYSVGIGQISSEVPQNLSASRPQDRQFILSSKKLLLSDSGFYLCAWSTLTGNTEAFFGQGTRLTVV.

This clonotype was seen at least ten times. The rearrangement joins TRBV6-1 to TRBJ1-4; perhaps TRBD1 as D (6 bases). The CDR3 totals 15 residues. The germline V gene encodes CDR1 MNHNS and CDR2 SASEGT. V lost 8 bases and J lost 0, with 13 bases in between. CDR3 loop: CASGQGPATNEKLFF. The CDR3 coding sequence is TGTGCCAGCGGGCAGGGGCCTGCAACTAATGAAAAACTGTTTTTT.

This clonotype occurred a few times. CDR3 sequence: CASSLTREGTDTQYF. CDR3 nucleotides: TGTGCCAGCAGCTTAACGCGGGAGGGCACAGATACGCAGTATTTT. The chain recombines TRBV7-3 with TRBJ2-3; 8 nucleotides agree with TRBD2. V shed 0 bases and J 1 base; nucleotides not matched to a gene: 0. The CDR3 loop spans 15 amino acids. Looked up from germline, CDR1 is SGHTA and CDR2 is FQGTGA.

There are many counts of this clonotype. CDR3 loop: CASSRDRIYNEQFF. The CDR3 DNA reads as TGTGCCAGCAGCCGGGACAGGATATACAATGAGCAGTTCTTC. This rearrangement joins TRBV6-5 to TRBJ2-1; TRBD1 matches 8 bases. The CDR3 length is 14 residues. J lost 4 bases, V lost 6 bases, and 5 bases had no gene match. Germline V gene sequence: CDR1 MNHEY, CDR2 SVGAGI.

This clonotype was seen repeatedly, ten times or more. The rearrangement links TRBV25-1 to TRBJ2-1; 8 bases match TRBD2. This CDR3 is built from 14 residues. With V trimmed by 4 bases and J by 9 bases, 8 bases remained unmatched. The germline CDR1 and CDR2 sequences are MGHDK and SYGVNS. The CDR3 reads CASSARTSRAEQFF. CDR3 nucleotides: TGTGCCAGCAGTGCCAGGACTAGCAGGGCTGAGCAGTTCTTC.

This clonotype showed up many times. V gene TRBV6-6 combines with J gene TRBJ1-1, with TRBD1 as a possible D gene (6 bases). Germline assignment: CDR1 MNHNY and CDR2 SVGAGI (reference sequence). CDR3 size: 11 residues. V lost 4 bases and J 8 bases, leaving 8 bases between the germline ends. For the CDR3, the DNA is TGTGCCAGCAGTTTGAGGGGGGAAGCTTTCTTT. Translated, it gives CASSLRGEAFF.

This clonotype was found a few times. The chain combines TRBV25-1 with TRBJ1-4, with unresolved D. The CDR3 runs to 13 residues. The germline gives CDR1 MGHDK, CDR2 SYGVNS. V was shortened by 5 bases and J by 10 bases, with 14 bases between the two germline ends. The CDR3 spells CASSPSGVGKLFF. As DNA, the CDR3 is TGTGCCAGCAGTCCCAGTGGGGTTGGAAAACTGTTTTTT.

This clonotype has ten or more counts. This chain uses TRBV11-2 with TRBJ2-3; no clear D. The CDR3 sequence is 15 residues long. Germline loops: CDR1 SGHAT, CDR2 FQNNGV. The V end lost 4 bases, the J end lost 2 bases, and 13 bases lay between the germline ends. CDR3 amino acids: CASSSIRANTDTQYF. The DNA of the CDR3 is TGTGCCAGCAGCTCGATTCGTGCAAACACAGATACGCAGTATTTT.

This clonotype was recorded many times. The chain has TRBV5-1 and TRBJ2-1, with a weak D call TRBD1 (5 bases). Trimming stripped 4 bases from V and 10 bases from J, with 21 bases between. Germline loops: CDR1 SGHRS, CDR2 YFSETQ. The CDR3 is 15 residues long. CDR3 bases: TGCGCCAGCAGCCCGGACGGGTGGGGCTATGGGGAGCAGTTCTTC. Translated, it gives CASSPDGWGYGEQFF. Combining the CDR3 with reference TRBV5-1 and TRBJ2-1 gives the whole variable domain KAGVTQTPRYLIKTRGQQVTLSCSPISGHRSVSWYQQTPGQGLQFLFEYFSETQRNKGNFPGRFSGRQFSNSRSEMNVSTLELGDSALYLCASSPDGWGYGEQFFGPGTRLTVL.